Each of the 16 T cell receptor beta chains below was sequenced from the same sample in a study of blood T cells in healthy people across ages. PCR was performed a second time for roughly 7 to 12 cycles using a sample-barcoded 5' primer and a J-beta primer mix. TCRdb passed the 5' RACE reads through MiXCR, listing each CDR3 protein once. The profile shows more than 1,000,000 distinct CDR3 sequences, almost 25% of them singletons. The same data also went into a second study, on T cells of mothers and their children.

The sequenced material came from blood. These receptors were collected from a girl aged 2-15 years in good health.

The J gene is TRBJ1-1, the V gene TRBV6-5, with D hard to call. V lost 2 bases and J 8 bases, leaving 12 bases between the germline ends. Germline CDR1 MNHEY, CDR2 SVGAGI. The CDR3 has 13 amino acids. The CDR3 protein is CASSYESGLEAFF. In nucleotides, the CDR3 is TGTGCCAGCAGTTACGAAAGCGGTCTGGAAGCTTTCTTT.

This clonotype has just a few counts. The V gene is TRBV4-2, the J gene TRBJ2-5; 11 bases fit TRBD2. The V gene end was trimmed by 0 bases and the J gene end by 5 bases; junction bases not matched to a gene: 5. The germline V gene encodes CDR1 LGHNA and CDR2 YNFKEQ. The CDR3 sequence is 16 residues long. Here the CDR3 reads CASSQDYSGGGETQYF. The CDR3, as DNA: TGTGCCAGCAGCCAAGACTATAGCGGGGGGGGTGAGACCCAGTACTTC.

The rearrangement links TRBV20-1 to TRBJ2-1, with D perhaps being TRBD1 or TRBD2 (5 bases each). With 0 bases removed from V and 0 bases from J, the gap between germline ends came to 15 bases. The germline gives CDR1 DFQATT, CDR2 SNEGSKA (reference sequence). The CDR3 totals 17 residues. The CDR3 nucleotides read TGCAGTGCTAGAGATCCATATGGGGGACCCTCCTACAATGAGCAGTTCTTC. It codes for CSARDPYGGPSYNEQFF.

The gene calls are TRBV20-1 and TRBJ2-4; unclear D gene. The CDR3 covers 15 residues. Germline V gene data show CDR1 as DFQATT and CDR2 as SNEGSKA (reference sequence). Trimming removed 3 bases from V and 8 bases from J, with 20 bases in between. This chain's CDR3 is CSARGYSGQVDIQYF. In DNA form, the CDR3 reads TGCAGTGCTAGGGGATACAGTGGGCAGGTGGACATTCAGTACTTC.

The chain carries TRBV4-1 and TRBJ2-6; D uncertain. Looked up from germline, CDR1 is MGHRA and CDR2 is YSYEKL. Trimming cost V 0 bases and J 2 bases, with 5 bases left between them. The CDR3 extends over 15 amino acids. The CDR3 loop is CASSQEAPGANVLTF. The CDR3 nucleotides are TGCGCCAGCAGCCAAGAGGCTCCTGGGGCCAACGTCCTGACTTTC.

This chain's CDR3 is CASISSETQYF. Written as DNA, the CDR3 is TGTGCCAGCATTTCTTCAGAGACCCAGTACTTC. This chain uses TRBV6-6 with TRBJ2-5; unclear D gene. With 7 bases removed from V and 4 bases from J, the gap between germline ends came to 7 bases. The germline V gene encodes CDR1 MNHNY and CDR2 SVGAGI (reference sequence). This CDR3 is 11 amino acids long.

This clonotype was detected only a few times. The J gene is TRBJ1-1, the V gene TRBV3-1; tentatively, D is TRBD1 (6 bases). Per the germline V gene, CDR1 is LGHDT and CDR2 is YNNKEL (reference sequence). The V gene lost 0 bases and the J gene lost 1 base, with 12 bases spanning the gap. There are 16 residues in the CDR3. The chain's CDR3 is CASSQERDMGNTEAFF. The CDR3, as DNA: TGTGCCAGCAGCCAAGAACGGGACATGGGGAACACTGAAGCTTTCTTT.

The table lists this clonotype with a few counts. The rearrangement links TRBV4-2 to TRBJ1-5, with D perhaps matching TRBD1 (6 bases). Trimming removed 0 bases from V and 0 bases from J, with 9 bases in between. This CDR3 spans 16 amino acids. In germline, CDR1 is LGHNA, CDR2 YNFKEQ. This chain's CDR3 is CASSQEGTLSNQPQHF. In DNA, the CDR3 is TGTGCCAGCAGCCAAGAGGGGACACTTAGCAATCAGCCCCAGCATTTT.

The sample holds one count of this clonotype. The chain uses TRBV6-5 and TRBJ2-5; tentatively, D is TRBD2 (5 bases). The DNA end favors TRBJ2-1, so the J call may be wrong. Germline assignment: CDR1 MNHEY and CDR2 SVGAGI. CDR3 length: 14 residues. CDR3 in amino acids: CASSYFGVSNEQFF. The CDR3 DNA reads TGTGCCAGCAGTTACTTCGGGGTTTCGAATGAGCAGTTCTTC.

This clonotype was observed a few times. The V call is TRBV20-1, the J call TRBJ2-3, with 11 bases fitting TRBD2. Per the germline V gene, CDR1 is DFQATT and CDR2 is SNEGSKA (reference sequence). Unmatched junction bases numbered 11, after V lost 5 bases and J lost 4 bases. There are 16 residues in the CDR3. This CDR3 reads CSAEASGGHLPDTQYF. As DNA, the CDR3 is TGCAGTGCTGAAGCTAGCGGGGGGCATCTGCCAGATACGCAGTATTTT.

The genes are TRBV7-2 and TRBJ2-6; 9 bases are shared with TRBD1. The V segment lost 5 bases and the J segment 6 bases; nucleotides outside the gene matches: 5. This CDR3 region has 15 residues. Germline V CDR1 and CDR2: SGHTA, FQGNSA. The chain's CDR3 is CASSPGQGKANVLTF. DNA for the CDR3: TGTGCCAGCAGCCCAGGACAGGGGAAGGCCAACGTCCTGACTTTC.

This rearrangement joins TRBV5-1 to TRBJ1-1; 8 bases are shared with TRBD1. With 1 base clipped from V and 0 bases from J, the junction kept 8 bases outside the gene matches. The CDR3 runs to 17 residues. Germline CDR1 and CDR2: SGHRS and YFSETQ. CDR3 in amino acids: CASSLRDRYLMNTEAFF. The CDR3 coding sequence is TGCGCCAGCAGCTTGCGGGACAGGTATCTCATGAACACTGAAGCTTTCTTT.

The genes are TRBV7-9 and TRBJ2-1, with TRBD2 matching over 8 bases. The CDR3 has 16 amino acids. The trim removed 5 bases at V and 0 bases at J, leaving 6 bases unmatched. The germline gives CDR1 SEHNR, CDR2 FQNEAQ (reference sequence). CDR3: CASSPGGPYSYNEQFF. The CDR3 region has the DNA TGTGCCAGCAGCCCGGGAGGGCCATACTCCTACAATGAGCAGTTCTTC.

This clonotype has just a few counts. The V call is TRBV20-1, the J call TRBJ1-1, with D uncertain. This CDR3 has 12 residues. Germline CDR1 and CDR2: DFQATT and SNEGSKA (reference sequence). CDR3 DNA sequence: TGCAGAGGGCAACAAACTACCACTGAAGCTTTCTTT. Translation gives CRGQQTTTEAFF.

This clonotype was found many times. The chain couples TRBV3-1 to TRBJ2-2; 9 bases line up with TRBD2. Per the germline V gene, CDR1 is LGHDT and CDR2 is YNNKEL (reference sequence). Trimming at V came to 4 bases and at J to 7 bases, leaving 4 bases not matched to a gene. The CDR3 length is 14 residues. CDR3 protein: CASSRSGSSGELFF. CDR3 nucleotide sequence: TGTGCCAGCAGCCGTAGCGGGAGTAGCGGGGAGCTGTTTTTT.

The chain carries TRBV5-1 and TRBJ1-1; no clear D gene. Germline V gives CDR1 SGHRS, CDR2 YFSETQ. With 2 bases removed from V and 6 bases from J, the gap between germline ends came to 11 bases. CDR3 size: 13 residues. In DNA, the CDR3 is TGCGCCAGCAGCTTTTCCGACCAAGCTGAAGCTTTCTTT. It translates to CASSFSDQAEAFF.